The 14 T cell receptor beta chains below were found in one sample sequenced in a study of beta chain features in type 1 diabetes (dated by TCRdb to 2016 to 2019). Libraries were made using the immunoSEQ multiplex PCR assay. The entire amount of isolated RNA was reverse transcribed using the High Capacity cDNA Reverse Transcription Kit, so the sequenced TCRB transcripts were expressed ones. The table comes from immuneACCESS by way of TCRdb, which keeps in-frame sequences with V and J called. Part of the clones is missing from these tables; in studies checked, under half for an unresolved V gene and the rest for unknown reasons. This sample holds about 140,000 clones; more than 9% were observed only once. Of the sample, around 1.2% is held by the ten largest clones. Sample: naive CD4+ T cells from blood. The sample's cell subset or site label is to be understood as: true naive CD4+ T cells. Receptor source: a man aged 18 to 30 in good health.

This chain connects TRBV5-5 to TRBJ1-3, with 7 positions matching TRBD1. In germline, CDR1 is SGHKS, CDR2 YYEKEE (reference sequence). This CDR3 has 15 residues. Trimming at V came to 4 bases and at J to 1 base, leaving 5 bases not matched to a gene. CDR3 sequence: CASSPGTASGNTIYF. The CDR3 DNA reads TGTGCCAGCAGCCCAGGGACAGCTTCTGGAAACACCATATATTTT.

V gene TRBV27 combines with J gene TRBJ1-2; D gene uncertain. This CDR3 comprises 17 residues. V was shortened by 5 bases and J by 1 base, with 20 bases between the two germline ends. Germline values: CDR1 MNHEY, CDR2 SMNVEV (reference sequence). The CDR3 coding sequence is TGTGCCAGCAGTCTCCGTCTGGGTCCCGGGGTTAACTATGGCTACACCTTC. Translated: CASSLRLGPGVNYGYTF.

This rearrangement joins TRBV7-2 to TRBJ2-1; D uncertain. In germline, CDR1 is SGHTA, CDR2 FQGNSA. The germline V and J ends were trimmed by 1 base and 1 base, with 8 bases remaining between them. This CDR3 contains 15 residues. For the CDR3, the DNA is TGTGCCAGCAGCTTAGACTCGCCTTCCTACAATGAGCAGTTCTTC. Translation gives CASSLDSPSYNEQFF.

This clone has just a few counts. The chain uses TRBV6-1 and TRBJ2-1; 8 bases map to TRBD1. V shed 5 bases, J shed 10 bases, and the junction held 10 bases outside the gene matches. CDR1 and CDR2 from the germline V gene are MNHNS and SASEGT. CDR3 size: 14 residues. The CDR3 coding sequence is TGTGCCAGCAGTCCTCGGACAGGGCTGGGGGAGCAGTTCTTC. Translated, it gives CASSPRTGLGEQFF.

V gene TRBV4-3 combines with J gene TRBJ2-7; 8 nucleotides agree with TRBD2. CDR1 is LGHNA, CDR2 YSLEER, per germline. There are 16 residues in the CDR3. With 1 base clipped from V and 3 bases from J, the junction kept 8 bases outside the gene matches. The CDR3 coding sequence is TGCGCCAGCAGCCAAGTAATATTAGCGGGAATCTACGAGCAGTACTTC. Encoded protein: CASSQVILAGIYEQYF.

V gene TRBV5-4 combines with J gene TRBJ2-1, with a possible D match to TRBD2 (8 bases). The germline CDR1 and CDR2 sequences are SGHNT and YYREEE (reference sequence). V was clipped by 4 bases and J by 9 bases, with 26 bases between them. CDR3 length equals 17 residues. The CDR3 is CASSPIQGVERGREQFF. The DNA for the CDR3 is TGTGCCAGCAGCCCCATCCAGGGGGTGGAGCGGGGGCGTGAGCAGTTCTTC.

This clone was seen a few times. The rearrangement links TRBV10-3 to TRBJ2-7; 7 bases map to TRBD1. Germline-derived CDR1 and CDR2 are ENHRY and SYGVKD. The CDR3 is made up of 13 amino acids. V gave up 4 bases and J gave up 1 base; unmatched junction bases: 1. Here the CDR3 DNA reads TGTGCCATCAGTGGGACAGGTTCCTACGAGCAGTACTTC. Protein product: CAISGTGSYEQYF.

The chain uses TRBV15 and TRBJ2-7; 10 bases match TRBD1. Trimming removed 5 bases from V and 11 bases from J; junction bases left unmatched: 15. The CDR3 is made up of 15 amino acids. Germline loops: CDR1 LNHNV, CDR2 YYDKDF (reference sequence). The CDR3 bases are TGTGCCACCAGCGAGCGGGACAGGGGTTATCCCCAAGAGTACTTC. Its protein product is CATSERDRGYPQEYF.

A few counts support this clone. The V and J genes are TRBV6-6 and TRBJ1-2; 9 bases line up with TRBD1. Germline CDR1 and CDR2: MNHNY and SVGAGI (reference sequence). V was pared by 5 bases and J by 8 bases, with 6 bases of the junction left unmatched. The CDR3 consists of 13 residues. CDR3 nucleotide sequence: TGTGCCAGCAGTCAGTGGACAGGGGACGGCTACACCTTC. Translating it yields CASSQWTGDGYTF.

This clone was seen a few times. The V gene is TRBV2, the J gene TRBJ1-2; no firm D call. The CDR3 is 13 amino acids. CDR1 SNHLY and CDR2 FYNNEI come from the germline V gene. V was trimmed by 1 base and J by 4 bases, leaving 7 bases between them. This chain's CDR3 is CASSEGAVYGYTF. CDR3 DNA: TGTGCCAGCAGTGAAGGGGCAGTCTATGGCTACACCTTC.

This clone occurred a few times. The rearrangement joins TRBV11-2 to TRBJ2-3; 8 nucleotides match TRBD2. CDR3 size: 16 residues. Germline V CDR1 and CDR2: SGHAT, FQNNGV. The junction had 12 bases not matched to a gene; V was cut back by 5 bases and J by 5 bases. Written as DNA, the CDR3 is TGTGCCAGCAGCCCCAAATGGGCGGGGGGTAGAGATACGCAGTATTTT. This encodes CASSPKWAGGRDTQYF.

This chain uses TRBV29-1 with TRBJ2-1; 8 bases align to TRBD1. V was clipped by 6 bases and J by 5 bases; unmatched bases: 6. CDR1 is SQVTM, CDR2 ANQGSEA, per germline. The CDR3 runs to 13 residues. The CDR3: CSVRTGTHNEQFF. The DNA for the CDR3 is TGCAGCGTCCGGACAGGGACCCACAATGAGCAGTTCTTC.

In this sample, this clone turned up a few times. V and J are TRBV6-5 and TRBJ1-1; tentative D call: TRBD1 (6 bases). The ends were cut back, 5 bases at V and 8 bases at J, with 15 bases in the middle. CDR3 size: 13 residues. Germline lookup yields CDR1 MNHEY and CDR2 SVGAGI. The CDR3 nucleotides are TGTGCCAGCAGTGAAGCGGACAGAGACGAAGCTTTCTTT. It is translated as CASSEADRDEAFF.

The rearrangement joins TRBV19 to TRBJ1-2; D is unclear. CDR3 size: 14 residues. CDR1 and CDR2 (germline): LNHDA, SQIVND (reference sequence). V gave up 3 bases and J gave up 7 bases, with 15 bases separating them. The CDR3: CASSMVGLWSGYTF. As DNA, the CDR3 is TGTGCCAGTAGTATGGTCGGACTGTGGAGTGGCTACACCTTC.